Presented here are 10 T cell receptor beta chains from one specimen sequenced in a study of T-cell memory formation after mild COVID-19. A single record per CDR3 protein comes from TCRdb applying MiXCR to the 5' RACE reads. Of hundreds of thousands of distinct CDR3 sequences in the sample, about 16% are singletons; the top ten hold approximately 3.5%. The sample was PBMCs or a T cell subset sorted from them (not recorded which). Receptor source: a man aged 18 to 29 who had mild COVID-19 (a few samples of this study predate the infection). Cell type and time point are not known.

This clonotype was seen repeatedly, ten times or more. V usage is TRBV28 and J usage is TRBJ2-5; 9 bases line up with TRBD2. The CDR3 loop spans 15 amino acids. V trimming: 7 bases; J trimming: 7 bases; junction bases outside the gene matches: 13. Germline CDR1 and CDR2: MDHEN and SYDVKM. The CDR3 DNA reads TGTGCCAGCATGGCGGGGGGGAGGCTTATTGCGACCCAGTACTTC. Protein: CASMAGGRLIATQYF.

The CDR3 DNA reads TGTGCCAGCAGCTCCCTGGGACAGGGTATCCAAGAGACCCAGTACTTC. Amino acids: CASSSLGQGIQETQYF. The rearrangement uses TRBV7-9 and TRBJ2-5; TRBD1 matches at 9 bases. Germline values: CDR1 SEHNR, CDR2 FQNEAQ (reference sequence). The ends lost 4 bases at V and 1 base at J; junction bases unmatched: 7. This CDR3 has 16 amino acids.

This clonotype was found a few times. The chain has TRBV5-1 and TRBJ2-2; D is unresolved. Trimming took off 0 bases at V and 6 bases at J, with 9 bases between the two ends. Germline CDR1 and CDR2: SGHRS and YFSETQ. The length of the CDR3 is 14 residues. CDR3 in amino acids: CASSLGGDAGELFF. As DNA, the CDR3 is TGCGCCAGCAGCTTGGGGGGTGACGCCGGGGAGCTGTTTTTT.

This clonotype was recorded at least ten times. V gene TRBV4-3 combines with J gene TRBJ2-3, with a tentative D call TRBD2 (6 bases). Trimming removed 2 bases at V and 1 base at J, with 7 bases between. Germline assignment: CDR1 LGHNA and CDR2 YSLEER. This CDR3 has 14 residues. CDR3: CASSQSGRTDTQYF. CDR3 in DNA: TGCGCCAGCAGCCAAAGCGGGCGCACAGATACGCAGTATTTT.

This clonotype was found many times. At one of its ends the junction is not consistent with the germline gene, which may arise from a read error. This rearrangement joins TRBV5-1 to TRBJ2-5; D uncertain. The CDR3 length is 11 residues. Germline CDR1 and CDR2: SGHRS and YFSETQ. Here the CDR3 reads CASSWGETQYF. The CDR3 bases are TGTGCCAGCTCCTGGGGAGAGACCCAGTACTTC.

A few counts support this clonotype. The chain carries TRBV5-1 and TRBJ1-1; 7 bases are shared with TRBD1. This CDR3 is 19 amino acids long. V shed 1 base, J shed 1 base, and the junction held 16 bases outside the gene matches. The germline gives CDR1 SGHRS, CDR2 YFSETQ. For the CDR3, the DNA is TGCGCCAGCAGCTTGTGGGGGGCGTGGGGACAGACTACGAACACTGAAGCTTTCTTT. This sequence encodes CASSLWGAWGQTTNTEAFF.

The V gene is TRBV7-2, the J gene TRBJ1-2; D might be TRBD1 (6 bases). The CDR3 sequence is 14 residues long. V was pared by 4 bases and J by 0 bases, with 9 bases between. Germline CDR1 reads SGHTA; CDR2 reads FQGNSA. This CDR3 reads CASSSTGPNYGYTF. As DNA, the CDR3 is TGTGCCAGCAGCTCTACAGGGCCTAACTATGGCTACACCTTC.

This clonotype has a count of ten or more. The chain has TRBV3-1 and TRBJ2-2, with D tentatively TRBD2 (5 bases). Germline lookup yields CDR1 LGHDT and CDR2 YNNKEL (reference sequence). V lost 4 bases to trimming and J lost 6 bases, with 12 bases between them. CDR3 length: 14 residues. CDR3 sequence: CASSPRVLSGELFF. The CDR3 DNA follows: TGTGCCAGCAGCCCGAGGGTTCTCTCCGGGGAGCTGTTTTTT.

The V and J genes are TRBV9 and TRBJ1-5; D ambiguous. The CDR3 loop spans 14 amino acids. CDR1 SGDLS and CDR2 YYNGEE come from the germline V gene. With 4 bases removed from V and 7 bases from J, the gap between germline ends came to 15 bases. The CDR3 bases are TGTGCCAGCAGCCCCGAAGCGCAGAGGCAGCCCCAGCATTTT. This translates into CASSPEAQRQPQHF.

A few counts support this clonotype. The V call is TRBV5-1, the J call TRBJ2-2; tentatively, D is TRBD1 or TRBD2 (5 bases each). The CDR3 has 15 residues. Germline V gene sequence: CDR1 SGHRS, CDR2 YFSETQ. Trimming left V 5 bases short and J 1 base short, with 12 bases between. CDR3 sequence (DNA): TGCGCCAGCAGAACCGGGACGGAGAACACCGGGGAGCTGTTTTTT. Encoded protein: CASRTGTENTGELFF.